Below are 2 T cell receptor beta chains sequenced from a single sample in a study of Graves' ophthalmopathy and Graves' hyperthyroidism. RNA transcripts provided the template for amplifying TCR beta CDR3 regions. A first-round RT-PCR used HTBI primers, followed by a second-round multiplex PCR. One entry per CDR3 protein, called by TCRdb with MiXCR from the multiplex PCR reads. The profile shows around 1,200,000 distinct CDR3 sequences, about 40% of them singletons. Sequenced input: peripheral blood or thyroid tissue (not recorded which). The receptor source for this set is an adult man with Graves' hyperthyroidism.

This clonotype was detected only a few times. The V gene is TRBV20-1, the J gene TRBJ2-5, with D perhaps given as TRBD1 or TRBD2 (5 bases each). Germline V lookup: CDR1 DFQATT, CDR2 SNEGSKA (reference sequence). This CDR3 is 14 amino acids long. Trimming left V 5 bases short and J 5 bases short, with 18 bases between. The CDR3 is CSASGGGSGETQYF. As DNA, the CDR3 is TGCAGTGCTTCTGGTGGGGGATCTGGGGAGACCCAGTACTTC.

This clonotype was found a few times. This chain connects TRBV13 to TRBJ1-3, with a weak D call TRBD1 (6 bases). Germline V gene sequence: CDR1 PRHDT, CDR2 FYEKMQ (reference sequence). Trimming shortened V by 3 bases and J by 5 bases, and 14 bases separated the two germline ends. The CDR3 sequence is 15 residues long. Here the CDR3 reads CASSFGGHERNTIYF. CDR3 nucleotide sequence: TGTGCCAGCAGCTTCGGGGGACATGAGAGAAACACCATATATTTT.